Sequencing of this TCR beta chain was carried out in a study of OX40 agonist ivuxolimab in advanced cancers. The wider study: Patients took ivuxolimab, an agonistic anti-OX40 (CD134) antibody.

Drawing of blood for sampling happened at baseline, at cycle 4 day 1, and at cycle 7 day 1. Trimming took off 3 bases at V and 4 bases at J, with 12 bases between the two ends. From germline, CDR1 is MDHEN and CDR2 SYDVKM. The CDR3 length is 14 residues. Broader study findings: It was also the case that some nonresponders had low normalized T-cell clonal expansion.

Sequencing was performed with immunoSEQ multiplex PCR; in TCRdb, only in-frame clones are kept and a portion is missing. Of over 65,000 clones listed, approximately 80% are singletons. To note about this clone: Antigen: not known.

The receptor's source is an adult with an advanced solid tumor such as melanoma, head and neck, liver or kidney cancer. The sequencing used CD4+ or CD8+ T cells sorted from blood, collected in a trial of the OX40 agonist ivuxolimab. The chain carries TRBV28 and TRBJ1-2, with D unclear. CDR3 residues: CASSFEGRVYGYTF. For the CDR3, the DNA is TGTGCCAGCAGTTTCGAGGGAAGGGTCTATGGCTACACCTTC.